This is a list of T cell receptor beta chains from one sample in a study of T cell repertoires in cytomegalovirus infection. Via MiXCR, TCRdb re-called the reads, giving one row per CDR3 protein. The table includes 740,000 or so distinct CDR3 sequences, 35% to 40% detected once. The sample comprised PBMCs. These receptors were obtained from a human donor in good health (CMV status not recorded). Some clones in this sample may be carry-over from other donors' samples. CDR3s include the opening cysteine and the closing phenylalanine or tryptophan. The D gene is left open where the match is weak. Where a row states a size, it is once, few, many or the class of an expanded clone; other rows omit it.

size: few; D: .; J: TRBJ2-6; V: TRBV12-3/TRBV12-4; length: 15; CDR3: CASSLKISGANVLTF; DNA: TGTGCCAGCAGTCTTAAAATCTCTGGGGCCAACGTCCTGACTTTC
size: few; D: .; J: TRBJ1-2; V: TRBV20-1; length: 14; CDR3: CSARTQRIRLGYTF; DNA: TGCAGTGCTAGAACCCAAAGGATCCGGCTCGGCTACACCTTC
size: .; D: TRBD1; J: TRBJ2-7; V: TRBV6-6; length: 11; CDR3: CASREGQDQYF; DNA: TGTGCCAGCAGAGAAGGACAGGACCAGTACTTC
size: .; D: .; J: TRBJ1-6; V: TRBV6-5; length: 14; CDR3: CASSYFTDNSPLHF; DNA: TGTGCCAGCAGTTACTTCACAGATAATTCACCCCTCCACTTT
size: .; D: .; J: TRBJ2-1; V: TRBV5-6; length: 13; CDR3: CASSLEHYNEQFF; DNA: TGTGCCAGCAGCTTGGAGCATTACAATGAGCAGTTCTTC
size: .; D: TRBD1; J: TRBJ1-1; V: TRBV6-1; length: 14; CDR3: CASSTTGGADRAFF; DNA: TGTGCCAGCAGTACTACAGGGGGCGCGGATCGAGCTTTCTTT
size: .; D: TRBD1; J: TRBJ1-1; V: TRBV6-6; length: 16; CDR3: CASSGRQGAGNTEAFF; DNA: TGTGCCAGCAGTGGGCGACAGGGGGCAGGGAACACTGAAGCTTTCTTT
size: .; D: .; J: TRBJ1-5; V: TRBV27; length: 14; CDR3: CASSARQANQPQHF; DNA: TGTGCCAGCAGTGCGCGGCAGGCGAATCAGCCCCAGCATTTT
size: .; D: .; J: TRBJ2-1; V: TRBV4-2; length: 14; CDR3: CASSQVGPDNEQFF; DNA: TGTGCCAGCAGCCAAGTAGGGCCCGACAATGAGCAGTTCTTC
size: few; D: TRBD2; J: TRBJ2-3; V: TRBV5-1; length: 15; CDR3: CASSLSGSVADTQYF; DNA: TGCGCCAGCAGCCTTAGCGGGAGCGTTGCAGATACGCAGTATTTT
size: many; D: TRBD1; J: TRBJ1-2; V: TRBV7-2; length: 15; CDR3: CASSLPGQGAKGYTF; DNA: TGTGCCAGCAGCCTCCCGGGGCAGGGGGCTAAAGGCTACACCTTC
size: .; D: TRBD2; J: TRBJ2-1; V: TRBV27; length: 16; CDR3: CASSLQGLAGWDEQFF; DNA: TGTGCCAGCAGTTTACAGGGACTAGCGGGTTGGGATGAGCAGTTCTTC
size: .; D: TRBD2; J: TRBJ2-3; V: TRBV6-6; length: 16; CDR3: CASSYTAGGRGDTQYF; DNA: TGTGCCAGCAGTTATACTGCGGGGGGGCGAGGGGATACGCAGTATTTT
size: .; D: .; J: TRBJ2-7; V: TRBV4-1; length: 15; CDR3: CASSQASGTVYEQYF; DNA: TGCGCCAGCAGCCAAGCCTCCGGGACGGTCTACGAGCAGTACTTC
size: .; D: .; J: TRBJ2-1; V: TRBV4-1; length: 17; CDR3: CASSQEGSGQAYNEQFF; DNA: TGCGCCAGCAGCCAAGAGGGGTCGGGACAAGCCTACAATGAGCAGTTCTTC
size: .; D: .; J: TRBJ2-3; V: TRBV5-4; length: 15; CDR3: CASSLAAVSTDTQYF; DNA: TGTGCCAGCAGCTTGGCCGCAGTTAGCACAGATACGCAGTATTTT
size: many; D: .; J: TRBJ1-1; V: TRBV20-1; length: 13; CDR3: CSARVTGITEAFF; DNA: TGCAGTGCTAGAGTAACAGGGATTACTGAAGCTTTCTTT
size: .; D: .; J: TRBJ2-7; V: TRBV28; length: 15; CDR3: CASSRSGTNSYEQYF; DNA: TGTGCCAGCAGCCGCTCCGGGACAAACTCCTACGAGCAGTACTTC
size: .; D: TRBD2; J: TRBJ2-7; V: TRBV12-3/TRBV12-4; length: 14; CDR3: CASSYSAGGYEQYF; DNA: TGTGCCAGCAGTTACTCAGCGGGAGGCTACGAGCAGTACTTC
size: .; D: TRBD2; J: TRBJ2-2; V: TRBV29-1; length: 14; CDR3: CSVADWGGSGELFF; DNA: TGCAGCGTCGCTGACTGGGGAGGGTCCGGGGAGCTGTTTTTT
size: few; D: TRBD2; J: TRBJ2-7; V: TRBV7-6; length: 14; CDR3: CASSSSTSGYEQYF; DNA: TGTGCCAGCAGCTCGTCGACTAGCGGGTACGAGCAGTACTTC
size: few; D: TRBD1; J: TRBJ1-2; V: TRBV7-2; length: 17; CDR3: CASSSHLQGAANYGYTF; DNA: TGTGCCAGCAGCTCCCATTTACAGGGGGCAGCTAACTATGGCTACACCTTC
size: .; D: .; J: TRBJ1-5; V: TRBV7-8; length: 18; CDR3: CASSSNSGVGSSNQPQHF; DNA: TGTGCCAGCAGCTCTAACTCTGGGGTGGGGTCTAGCAATCAGCCCCAGCATTTT
size: .; D: .; J: TRBJ2-1; V: TRBV27; length: 15; CDR3: CASSLRGFSYNEQFF; DNA: TGTGCCAGCAGTTTGCGCGGATTCTCCTACAATGAGCAGTTCTTC
size: .; D: .; J: TRBJ2-1; V: TRBV6-5; length: 17; CDR3: CASSLAEGSTLYNEQFF; DNA: TGTGCCAGCAGTCTCGCCGAGGGCTCAACCCTCTACAATGAGCAGTTCTTC
size: .; D: TRBD1; J: TRBJ2-2; V: TRBV3-1; length: 16; CDR3: CASSQDRGRGTGELFF; DNA: TGTGCCAGCAGCCAAGACAGGGGGCGCGGCACCGGGGAGCTGTTTTTT
size: few; D: .; J: TRBJ2-7; V: TRBV6-5; length: 15; CDR3: CASSYSFTDPYEQYF; DNA: TGTGCCAGCAGTTACTCGTTTACGGACCCCTACGAGCAGTACTTC
size: few; D: .; J: TRBJ1-1; V: TRBV7-9; length: 14; CDR3: CASSLYRANTEAFF; DNA: TGTGCCAGCAGCCTGTACAGGGCGAACACTGAAGCTTTCTTT
size: .; D: .; J: TRBJ2-7; V: TRBV19; length: 14; CDR3: CASSIGTGRDEQYF; DNA: TGTGCCAGTAGTATTGGAACAGGCAGGGACGAGCAGTACTTC
size: few; D: TRBD1; J: TRBJ1-5; V: TRBV6-6; length: 14; CDR3: CASRGIAGGQPQHF; DNA: TGTGCCAGCAGGGGAATTGCAGGGGGTCAGCCCCAGCATTTT
size: .; D: .; J: TRBJ1-2; V: TRBV5-6; length: 17; CDR3: CASSPFAAGQLFYCYTF; DNA: TGTGCCAGCAGCCCGTTTGCGGCGGGGCAGCTCTTCTATTGCTACACCTTC
size: few; D: TRBD2; J: TRBJ2-7; V: TRBV2; length: 15; CDR3: CASTHETSGIYEQYF; DNA: TGTGCCAGCACCCACGAGACTAGCGGGATCTACGAGCAGTACTTC
size: .; D: TRBD1; J: TRBJ1-1; V: TRBV7-6; length: 15; CDR3: CASGTGGSMNTEAFF; DNA: TGTGCCAGCGGAACAGGGGGAAGTATGAACACTGAAGCTTTCTTT
size: many; D: TRBD2; J: TRBJ2-7; V: TRBV7-2; length: 13; CDR3: CASSGRGRGEQYF; DNA: TGTGCCAGCAGCGGGCGCGGGAGGGGGGAGCAGTACTTC
size: .; D: .; J: TRBJ2-7; V: TRBV28; length: 13; CDR3: CASDNTSDYEQYF; DNA: TGTGCCAGCGATAATACGTCGGACTACGAGCAGTACTTC